Listed below are T cell receptor beta chains from one sample, sequenced in a study of molecular identifiers for immune sequencing clone quantification. One entry per CDR3 protein results from TCRdb running MiXCR on the PCR reads. The sample holds about 500,000 distinct CDR3 sequences, approximately 25% seen once. The sample taken for sequencing was naive CD8+ T cells from blood, with Jurkat cell RNA spiked in. The receptors originated from a human donor in good health. Some libraries in this study had Jurkat cell RNA spiked in. CDR3s include the opening cysteine and the closing phenylalanine or tryptophan. The D gene is left open where the match is weak. Size is omitted from some rows. Given values are once, few, many or a class for expanded clones.

v_call: TRBV4-3; clone_size: NA; j_call: TRBJ1-1; d_call: NA; cdr3_aa: CASSQDRGIRGTEAFF; cdr3_nt: TGCGCCAGCAGCCAAGATCGAGGGATCCGGGGCACTGAAGCTTTCTTT
v_call: TRBV12-3/TRBV12-4; clone_size: NA; j_call: TRBJ2-7; d_call: TRBD1; cdr3_aa: CASSLNPGQGAGEQYF; cdr3_nt: TGTGCCAGCAGTTTAAATCCGGGACAGGGGGCGGGCGAGCAGTACTTC
v_call: TRBV27; clone_size: NA; j_call: TRBJ2-7; d_call: NA; cdr3_aa: CASSVWYNYEQYF; cdr3_nt: TGTGCCAGCAGTGTTTGGTACAACTACGAGCAGTACTTC
v_call: TRBV9; clone_size: NA; j_call: TRBJ1-1; d_call: NA; cdr3_aa: CASSESGVSTEAFF; cdr3_nt: TGTGCCAGCAGCGAATCAGGGGTTAGCACTGAAGCTTTCTTT
v_call: TRBV27; clone_size: many; j_call: TRBJ2-5; d_call: NA; cdr3_aa: CASRSDLQETQYF; cdr3_nt: TGTGCCAGCAGATCGGACTTACAAGAGACCCAGTACTTC
v_call: TRBV7-9; clone_size: many; j_call: TRBJ1-1; d_call: TRBD1; cdr3_aa: CASSPGQGWAEAFF; cdr3_nt: TGTGCCAGCAGCCCAGGACAGGGCTGGGCTGAAGCTTTCTTT
v_call: TRBV24-1; clone_size: many; j_call: TRBJ2-1; d_call: NA; cdr3_aa: CATSKAQSSYNEQFF; cdr3_nt: TGTGCCACCAGCAAGGCACAGTCCTCCTACAATGAGCAGTTCTTC
v_call: TRBV20-1; clone_size: few; j_call: TRBJ1-1; d_call: NA; cdr3_aa: CSAVALGANTEAFF; cdr3_nt: TGCAGTGCTGTCGCACTGGGAGCAAACACTGAAGCTTTCTTT
v_call: TRBV5-1; clone_size: NA; j_call: TRBJ1-1; d_call: NA; cdr3_aa: CASSLVAGLGMNTEAFF; cdr3_nt: TGCGCCAGCAGCTTGGTGGCAGGGTTGGGGATGAACACTGAAGCTTTCTTT
v_call: TRBV2; clone_size: few; j_call: TRBJ2-7; d_call: TRBD1; cdr3_aa: CASSDLLGQGDRSYEQYF; cdr3_nt: TGTGCCAGCAGTGACCTCCTGGGACAGGGGGATAGATCCTACGAGCAGTACTTC
v_call: TRBV20-1; clone_size: many; j_call: TRBJ2-3; d_call: TRBD1; cdr3_aa: CSARGLDRATDTQYF; cdr3_nt: TGCAGTGCTAGAGGTCTGGACAGGGCGACAGATACGCAGTATTTT
v_call: TRBV5-3; clone_size: NA; j_call: TRBJ2-3; d_call: TRBD1; cdr3_aa: CASSDRDRPPGGTDTQYF; cdr3_nt: TGTGCCAGCAGCGACCGGGACAGGCCTCCCGGGGGCACAGATACGCAGTATTTT
v_call: TRBV29-1; clone_size: few; j_call: TRBJ2-7; d_call: NA; cdr3_aa: CSVATGTYEQYF; cdr3_nt: TGCAGCGTTGCGACAGGCACCTACGAGCAGTACTTC
v_call: TRBV2; clone_size: few; j_call: TRBJ2-7; d_call: TRBD2; cdr3_aa: CASSVAGGSFEQYF; cdr3_nt: TGTGCCAGCAGTGTAGCGGGAGGTAGTTTCGAGCAGTACTTC
v_call: TRBV3-1; clone_size: NA; j_call: TRBJ2-7; d_call: NA; cdr3_aa: CASGNTAGWYEQYF; cdr3_nt: TGTGCCAGCGGCAATACCGCGGGTTGGTACGAGCAGTACTTC
v_call: TRBV6-2/TRBV6-3; clone_size: many; j_call: TRBJ1-1; d_call: NA; cdr3_aa: CASSAVGSSEEAFF; cdr3_nt: TGTGCCAGCAGTGCGGTCGGCTCATCCGAGGAAGCTTTCTTT